These T cell receptor beta chains were read from a single sample in a study of blood T cell repertoires in COVID-19. The assay was immunoSEQ multiplex PCR, and TCRdb's table has in-frame clones only and misses some. The sample records about 220,000 clones, 80% to 90% being singletons. Source material: peripheral blood. Every receptor here comes from a man aged 25-40 years with active or convalescent COVID-19. Each CDR3 is given with its conserved first and last residue. The order of the fields is J gene, clone size, CDR3 length, V gene, D gene, CDR3 DNA, CDR3 protein. A D gene is named only where the DNA matches it firmly. Clone size is shown for a subset of rows, as once, few, many or a class of expanded clone.

TRBJ2-7	few	11	TRBV2	NA	TGTGCCGGGGGGACAGACTACGAGCAGTACTTC	CAGGTDYEQYF
TRBJ1-2	few	13	TRBV28	TRBD1	TGTGCCAGCAGTGCGGGACAGCGCTATGGCTACACCTTC	CASSAGQRYGYTF
TRBJ1-1	NA	14	TRBV9	TRBD1	TGTGCCAGCAGCGGGGGGACAGCCCGGAATGAAGCTTTCTTT	CASSGGTARNEAFF
TRBJ1-1	NA	13	TRBV3-1/TRBV3-2	NA	TGTGCCAGCAGCCAACCGACAGTTACTGAAGCTTTCTTT	CASSQPTVTEAFF
TRBJ2-5	once	13	TRBV19	NA	TGTGCCAGTAGTATGAGGCACCAAGAGACCCAGTACTTC	CASSMRHQETQYF
TRBJ2-7	NA	14	TRBV15	TRBD2	TGTGCCACCAGCACTCTAGCGGGAGGCTCCGAGCAGTACTTC	CATSTLAGGSEQYF
TRBJ2-2	NA	14	TRBV7-2	NA	TGTGCCAGCAGCTTGACTAAAAACACCGGGGAGCTGTTTTTT	CASSLTKNTGELFF
TRBJ1-3	NA	15	TRBV7-2	NA	TGTGCCAGCAGCTACCAGGCCCTAAGTGGAAACACCATATATTTT	CASSYQALSGNTIYF
TRBJ1-6	NA	15	TRBV28	TRBD1	TGTGCCAGCAGCCGGCCGGACAGGGCTAATTCACCCCTCCACTTT	CASSRPDRANSPLHF
TRBJ2-5	NA	14	TRBV7-2	NA	TGTGCCAGCAGCTTGGGGCCGCGAGAGGAGACCCAGTACTTC	CASSLGPREETQYF
TRBJ2-1	many	19	TRBV7-6	TRBD1	TGTGCCAGCAGCTTATTCTACCAGGGGGCACTCAGCTCCTACAATGAGCAGTTCTTC	CASSLFYQGALSSYNEQFF
TRBJ2-3	NA	14	TRBV19	NA	TGTGCCAGTAGTAGAGGGGGGGGCACAGATACGCAGTATTTT	CASSRGGGTDTQYF
TRBJ1-6	NA	16	TRBV4-3	NA	TGCGCCAGCAGCCCTCGAGTGGGGGGGGTTAATTCACCCCTCCACTTT	CASSPRVGGVNSPLHF
TRBJ1-2	few	12	TRBV12-3/TRBV12-4	NA	TGTGCCAGCAGTGTACAGGGTTATGGCTACACCTTC	CASSVQGYGYTF
TRBJ2-5	NA	15	TRBV5-1	TRBD1	TGCGCCAGCAGCTTGGGAACAGGGGCGGGAGAGACCCAGTACTTC	CASSLGTGAGETQYF
TRBJ2-1	NA	11	TRBV4-1	NA	TGCGCAGCACGCGGGGTTGATGAGCAGTTCTTC	CAARGVDEQFF
TRBJ1-2	NA	15	TRBV30	TRBD1	TGTGCCTGGAGTGACCAAGGACAGGGGCTCTATGGCTACACCTTC	CAWSDQGQGLYGYTF
TRBJ1-4	few	14	TRBV28	TRBD1	TGTGCCAGCAGTAGACAGGGCCTTAATGAAAAACTGTTTTTT	CASSRQGLNEKLFF
TRBJ2-2	NA	14	TRBV11-2	NA	TGTGCCAGCAGCTTGAGGGCGAACACCGGGGAGCTGTTTTTT	CASSLRANTGELFF
TRBJ1-2	few	13	TRBV5-8	NA	TGTGCCAGCAGCTTTGGCGGTAACTATGGCTACACCTTC	CASSFGGNYGYTF
TRBJ1-4	NA	15	TRBV18	NA	TGTGCCAGCTCCCCTGGCGCGGGCGGGAATGAAAAACTGTTTTTT	CASSPGAGGNEKLFF
TRBJ2-1	NA	17	TRBV5-8	NA	TGTGCCAGCAGCTGGGGGCTCGACAGAAACTCCTACAATGAGCAGTTCTTC	CASSWGLDRNSYNEQFF
TRBJ1-2	NA	13	TRBV12-3/TRBV12-4	NA	TGTGCCAGCAGCCCTTATACAGGCAATGGCTACACCTTC	CASSPYTGNGYTF
TRBJ2-7	NA	15	TRBV27	NA	TGTGCCAGCAGTTTAGATGCTAGTTCGTCCTACGAGCAGTACTTC	CASSLDASSSYEQYF